This is a list of T cell receptor beta chains from one sample in a study of blood T cell repertoires in COVID-19. Using immunoSEQ multiplex PCR, the repertoire was profiled, and TCRdb retains in-frame clones only, with some absent. The table has hundreds of thousands of clones, around nine tenths seen once. Sequenced input: PBMCs or T cells enriched from blood (not recorded which). The receptors here all came from a woman aged 18-30 years who had been exposed to COVID-19. Each CDR3 is given with its conserved first and last residue. The order of the fields is CDR3 length, D gene, clone size, V gene, J gene, CDR3 DNA, CDR3 protein. The D gene is left open where the match is weak. The size entry is marked missing in some rows and otherwise reads once, few, many or a size class.

14	TRBD1	NA	TRBV28	TRBJ2-7	TGTGCCAGCAGTTTATCTGTCCCTCCCCGGACAGGGTACTTC	CASSLSVPPRTGYF
15	NA	NA	TRBV4-3	TRBJ2-7	TGCGCCAGCAGCCAAGATCCAGGGTTAGGCTACGAGCAGTACTTC	CASSQDPGLGYEQYF
17	TRBD1	NA	TRBV28	TRBJ2-7	TGTGCCAGCAGAAGGCCGGACAGGGGACGCCCGAGGGACGAGCAGTACTTC	CASRRPDRGRPRDEQYF
13	NA	NA	TRBV5-6	TRBJ1-5	TGTGCCAGCAGCACGTTCGCCGGGGAGCCCCAGCATTTT	CASSTFAGEPQHF
14	NA	NA	TRBV28	TRBJ1-2	TGTGCCAGCAGTATCGTCGACCCCCTACAGCACTACACCTTC	CASSIVDPLQHYTF
15	NA	NA	TRBV7-9	TRBJ1-5	TGTGCCAGCAGCTTATCCGGGGGACCGACTCAGCCCCAGCATTTT	CASSLSGGPTQPQHF
15	TRBD1	few	TRBV2	TRBJ1-2	TGTGCCAGCGAACCAGCAGGGGGCGACGGCTATGGCTACACCTTC	CASEPAGGDGYGYTF
13	NA	NA	TRBV28	TRBJ1-5	TGTGCCAGCAGGGACAGACGGGATCAGCCCCAGCATTTT	CASRDRRDQPQHF
12	NA	few	TRBV27	TRBJ1-2	TGTGCCAGCAGTTACGAGATCTATGGCTACACCTTC	CASSYEIYGYTF
16	TRBD2	NA	TRBV4-1	TRBJ2-1	TGCGCCAGCAGCCAAGATACTACTAGCGGGAGGAATGAGCAGTTCTTC	CASSQDTTSGRNEQFF
13	NA	NA	TRBV28	TRBJ1-5	TGTGCCAGCAGTTTTTTGGCTCATCAGCCCCAGCATTTT	CASSFLAHQPQHF
13	NA	NA	TRBV12-3/TRBV12-4	TRBJ2-2	TGTGCCAGCCTATCCACGAACACCGGGGAGCTGTTTTTT	CASLSTNTGELFF
15	TRBD1	NA	TRBV6-1	TRBJ1-6	TGTGCCAGCAGTGACGGGGACAGACGAAATTCACCCCTCCACTTT	CASSDGDRRNSPLHF
13	TRBD1	NA	TRBV28	TRBJ1-3	TGTGCCAGCAGGGGGACAGGAATGAACACCATATATTTT	CASRGTGMNTIYF
16	NA	NA	TRBV9	TRBJ1-1	TGTGCCAGCAGCGAGTCAGCCGAGGCGCGGGGCACTGAAGCTTTCTTT	CASSESAEARGTEAFF
14	TRBD1	NA	TRBV19	TRBJ2-3	TGTGCCAGTAGTAATGACAGGGGTGGCGATACGCAGTATTTT	CASSNDRGGDTQYF
14	TRBD2	NA	TRBV18	TRBJ2-7	TGTGCCAGCCAGCTAGCGGGAGGAACCTACGAGCAGTACTTC	CASQLAGGTYEQYF
16	TRBD1	few	TRBV7-2	TRBJ1-2	TGTGCCAGCAGCTTAGCGGGACAGTCGTTCTTCTATGGCTACACCTTC	CASSLAGQSFFYGYTF
11	NA	NA	TRBV6-5	TRBJ2-1	TGTGCCAGCAGCACTAACAATGAGCAGTTCTTC	CASSTNNEQFF
12	NA	NA	TRBV5-4	TRBJ2-5	TGTGCCAGCAGCTTCGGGAGCGAGACCCAGTACTTC	CASSFGSETQYF
14	NA	NA	TRBV18	TRBJ1-4	TGTGCCAGCTCACCGGGGGCCGGTAATGAAAAACTGTTTTTT	CASSPGAGNEKLFF
17	NA	once	TRBV11-2	TRBJ1-6	TGTGCCAGCAGCTTAGATCAGGGTAGGTCAAATAATTCACCCCTCCACTTT	CASSLDQGRSNNSPLHF
13	TRBD1	NA	TRBV28	TRBJ2-1	TGTGCCAGCAGCAGACAGGGGTTGAATGAGCAGTTCTTC	CASSRQGLNEQFF
17	TRBD1	NA	TRBV2	TRBJ2-7	TGTGCCAGCAGTGAAGAAAATGGAAGGACAGGAGCGTACGAGCAGTACTTC	CASSEENGRTGAYEQYF
17	NA	NA	TRBV4-1	TRBJ2-2	TGCGCCAGCAGCCAAGAGATGCCCGGGAACAGTACCGGGGAGCTGTTTTTT	CASSQEMPGNSTGELFF
15	TRBD1	NA	TRBV28	TRBJ2-2	TGTGCCAGCAGAGAGACAGGGGAGCAAGGCGGGGAGCTGTTTTTT	CASRETGEQGGELFF
15	NA	NA	TRBV11-2	TRBJ2-3	TGTGCCAGCAGCTTAGATGGACTCGGTGTAGATACGCAGTATTTT	CASSLDGLGVDTQYF
14	NA	NA	TRBV28	TRBJ2-5	TGTGCCAGCAGTTTGGGGGGTCGACAAGAGACCCAGTACTTC	CASSLGGRQETQYF
16	TRBD2	NA	TRBV18	TRBJ2-7	TGTGCCAGCTCACCACAAGGAGCGGGGGGTGCCTACGAGCAGTACTTC	CASSPQGAGGAYEQYF
13	NA	NA	TRBV15	TRBJ1-3	TGTGCCACCAGCCGTCCTATGGGAAACACCATATATTTT	CATSRPMGNTIYF
13	TRBD1	NA	TRBV5-5	TRBJ2-7	TGTGCCAGCAGCGGGCGACAGGGCTACGAGCAGTACTTC	CASSGRQGYEQYF
11	TRBD2	NA	TRBV28	TRBJ2-1	TGTGCCAGCAGCCTCGGACTAGGGGAGTTCTTC	CASSLGLGEFF
15	TRBD1	NA	TRBV28	TRBJ1-1	TGTGCCAGCAGTCAACCTAGGGACAGGGGATCTGAAGCTTTCTTT	CASSQPRDRGSEAFF
14	TRBD1	NA	TRBV5-6	TRBJ1-1	TGTGCCAGCAGCTTGTCAGGGGGTAGGACTGAAGCTTTCTTT	CASSLSGGRTEAFF
12	NA	NA	TRBV11-2	TRBJ2-7	TGTGCCAGCAGCCTAGCAGGCTACGAGCAGTACTTC	CASSLAGYEQYF
15	NA	once	TRBV7-2	TRBJ2-1	TGTGCCAGCAGCTTAAGCGCAGAATCCTACAATGAGCAGTTCTTC	CASSLSAESYNEQFF
15	NA	NA	TRBV6-5	TRBJ2-1	TGTGCCAGCAGCTTAACTTCGAGCCCCTACAATGAGCAGTTCTTC	CASSLTSSPYNEQFF
12	NA	NA	TRBV9	TRBJ2-1	TGTGCCAGCAGCGCGATCACAGGGTCTGAGTTCTTC	CASSAITGSEFF
15	TRBD1	NA	TRBV6-6	TRBJ1-1	TGTGCCAGCAGTTTCCCGGGACAGGGTTGGACTGAAGCTTTCTTT	CASSFPGQGWTEAFF
14	TRBD1	NA	TRBV5-1	TRBJ2-7	TGCGCCAGCAGCGAAATGACAGGGAGCTACGAGCAGTACTTC	CASSEMTGSYEQYF
18	TRBD1	NA	TRBV25-1	TRBJ2-1	TGTGCCAGCAGTGAAGGGACAGGGGTGAAAAAAACCTACAATGAGCAGTTCTTC	CASSEGTGVKKTYNEQFF
15	NA	NA	TRBV3-1/TRBV3-2	TRBJ1-1	TGTGCCAGCAGCCCGGGAATATCGTCGAACACTGAAGCTTTCTTT	CASSPGISSNTEAFF
15	NA	NA	TRBV7-2	TRBJ1-5	TGTGCCAGCAGCTTAGATAGTATTAGCAATCAGCCCCAGCATTTT	CASSLDSISNQPQHF
13	NA	NA	TRBV28	TRBJ2-5	TGTGCCAGCAGCCAAGGGAGAGAAGAGACCCAGTACTTC	CASSQGREETQYF
11	NA	NA	TRBV28	TRBJ1-2	TGTGCCGGGCGAGGGAACTATGGCTACACCTTC	CAGRGNYGYTF